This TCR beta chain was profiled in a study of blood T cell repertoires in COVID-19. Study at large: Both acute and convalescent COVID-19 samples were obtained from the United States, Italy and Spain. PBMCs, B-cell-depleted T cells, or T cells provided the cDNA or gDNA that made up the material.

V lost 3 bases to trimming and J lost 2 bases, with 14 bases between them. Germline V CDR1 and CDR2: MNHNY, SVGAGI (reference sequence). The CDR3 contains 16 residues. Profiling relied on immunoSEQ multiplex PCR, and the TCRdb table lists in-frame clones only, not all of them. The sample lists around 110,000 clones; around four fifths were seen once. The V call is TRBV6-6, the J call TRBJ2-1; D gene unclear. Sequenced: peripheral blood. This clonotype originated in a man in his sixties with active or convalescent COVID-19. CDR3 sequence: CASSYLLEVTYNEQFF. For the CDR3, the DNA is TGTGCCAGCAGTTATTTGCTCGAGGTGACCTACAATGAGCAGTTCTTC.